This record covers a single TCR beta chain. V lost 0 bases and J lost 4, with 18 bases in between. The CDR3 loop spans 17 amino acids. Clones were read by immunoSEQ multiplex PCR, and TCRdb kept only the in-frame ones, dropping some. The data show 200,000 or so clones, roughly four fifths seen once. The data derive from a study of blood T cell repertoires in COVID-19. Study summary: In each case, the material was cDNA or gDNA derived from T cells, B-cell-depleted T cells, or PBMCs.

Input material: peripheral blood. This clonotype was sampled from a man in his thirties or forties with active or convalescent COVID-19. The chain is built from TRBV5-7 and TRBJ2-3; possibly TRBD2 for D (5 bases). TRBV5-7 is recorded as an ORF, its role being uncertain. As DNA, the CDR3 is TGTGCCAGCAGCTTGGTTCCTCAGGCGGATAGCGCAGATACGCAGTATTTT. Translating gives CASSLVPQADSADTQYF.